These 18 T cell receptor beta chains share one sample of origin, sequenced in a study of control samples from healthy donors and cancer patients. Here immunoSEQ multiplex PCR was the method, and the copy in TCRdb shows in-frame clones only, minus some. This repertoire shows about 58,000 clones, 87% found once; its top ten account for more than 9.5%. Material for sequencing was PBMCs. These TCRs come from a woman aged 55 to 70 with lung cancer.

J is TRBJ1-1 and V is TRBV6-5; D possibly corresponds to TRBD1 (5 bases). Germline values: CDR1 MNHEY, CDR2 SVGAGI. With 7 bases removed from V and 7 bases from J, the gap between germline ends came to 10 bases. The CDR3 loop spans 11 amino acids. The CDR3 DNA reads TGTGCCAGCAATCCGCAGGGTGAAGCTTTCTTT. Protein product: CASNPQGEAFF.

The gene calls are TRBV5-8 and TRBJ2-3, with unresolved D. The germline CDR1 and CDR2 sequences are SGHTS and YDEGEE. The germline V and J ends were trimmed by 1 base and 7 bases, with 7 bases remaining between them. The CDR3 spans 12 residues. CDR3 coding DNA: TGTGCCAGCAGCTTGATCATGAATACGCAGTATTTT. This gives the protein CASSLIMNTQYF.

The J gene is TRBJ1-6, the V gene TRBV28; D is perhaps TRBD1 (6 bases). This CDR3 contains 16 residues. V lost 3 bases to trimming and J lost 5 bases, with 14 bases between them. The germline gives CDR1 MDHEN, CDR2 SYDVKM. CDR3 loop: CASSLEGGPHNSPLHF. As DNA, the CDR3 is TGTGCCAGCAGTTTGGAGGGGGGGCCCCATAATTCACCCCTCCACTTT.

The chain couples TRBV7-6 to TRBJ2-1, with a possible D match to TRBD2 (6 bases). Trimming removed 3 bases at V and 9 bases at J, with 12 bases between. Germline V gene sequence: CDR1 SGHVS, CDR2 FNYEAQ. The CDR3 contains 13 residues. The CDR3 sequence is CASSLAGTGEQFF. The CDR3 DNA reads as TGTGCCAGCAGCTTGGCGGGGACGGGTGAGCAGTTCTTC.

The genes are TRBV28 and TRBJ2-5; 12 bases agree with TRBD2. Germline CDR1 and CDR2: MDHEN and SYDVKM. The CDR3 runs 21 residues. V lost 4 bases and J lost 5; bases outside the gene matches: 23. CDR3 nucleotides: TGTGCCAGCAGTTGGCTCAACCCCTCGACTAGCGGGAGCCCCGAGGAGGAGACCCAGTACTTC. Protein product: CASSWLNPSTSGSPEEETQYF.

The gene calls are TRBV5-1 and TRBJ2-5; weak D call: TRBD2 (6 bases). Germline values: CDR1 SGHRS, CDR2 YFSETQ. The CDR3 length is 14 residues. Trimming removed 4 bases from V and 5 bases from J, with 15 bases in between. The CDR3 loop reads CASSPGDWRETQYF. The CDR3 bases are TGCGCCAGCAGCCCCGGGGACTGGCGGGAGACCCAGTACTTC.

The chain has TRBV6-4 and TRBJ2-5; 7 bases align to TRBD1. J was trimmed by 2 bases and V by 8 bases; bases with no gene match: 5. Germline V gives CDR1 MRHNA, CDR2 SNTAGT. This CDR3 is 13 amino acids long. The CDR3 sequence is CASCGQVQETQYF. CDR3 in DNA: TGTGCCAGCTGCGGACAGGTTCAAGAGACCCAGTACTTC.

The chain combines TRBV28 with TRBJ2-7; 10 positions agree with TRBD2. Germline CDR1 reads MDHEN; CDR2 reads SYDVKM. Trimming cost V 6 bases and J 0 bases; bases outside gene matches: 11. This CDR3 is built from 17 residues. CDR3: CASSSPGLATFSYEQYF. For the CDR3, the DNA is TGTGCCAGCAGCTCTCCGGGACTAGCGACCTTCTCCTACGAGCAGTACTTC.

The chain combines TRBV4-1 with TRBJ2-7; no reliable D call. The CDR3 is 14 residues long. V dropped 1 base and J dropped 0 bases, with 7 bases sitting between them. Germline values: CDR1 MGHRA, CDR2 YSYEKL. The CDR3 nucleotides are TGCGCCAGCAGCCAAGGCGGCAACTCCTACGAGCAGTACTTC. Amino acids: CASSQGGNSYEQYF.

This clone appeared once. The chain links TRBV9 to TRBJ2-3; D is undetermined. CDR1 is SGDLS, CDR2 YYNGEE, per germline. V dropped 4 bases and J dropped 2 bases, with 11 bases sitting between them. This CDR3 has 14 amino acids. As DNA, the CDR3 is TGTGCCAGCAGCTCAACGTCCGACACAGATACGCAGTATTTT. Translated: CASSSTSDTDTQYF.

The chain is built from TRBV7-6 and TRBJ2-1; no reliable D call. The CDR3 runs 13 residues. V dropped 3 bases and J dropped 6 bases, with 9 bases sitting between them. The V gene's germline CDR1 is SGHVS and CDR2 FNYEAQ. CDR3 amino acids: CASSFTKGNEQFF. CDR3 coding DNA: TGTGCCAGCAGCTTTACGAAGGGCAATGAGCAGTTCTTC.

This rearrangement joins TRBV3-1 (or the pseudogene TRBV3-2) to TRBJ1-1, with 9 nucleotides matching TRBD1. Germline V gene data show CDR1 as LGHDT and CDR2 as YNNKEL (reference sequence). The CDR3 spans 15 residues. Trimming cost V 5 bases and J 5 bases; bases outside gene matches: 9. The CDR3 DNA follows: TGTGCCAGCAGCGATAACAGGGGGCGGGGAACTGAAGCTTTCTTT. Its translation is CASSDNRGRGTEAFF.

This sequence joins TRBV7-2 and TRBJ1-1, with TRBD1 identical over 9 bases. The CDR3 sequence is 15 residues long. V dropped 5 bases and J dropped 10; count of bases not matched to a gene: 14. Germline lookup yields CDR1 SGHTA and CDR2 FQGNSA. Here the CDR3 reads CASSENLGTGSRAFF. DNA of the CDR3: TGTGCCAGCAGCGAGAACCTGGGGACAGGGTCTCGAGCTTTCTTT. Full variable domain (rest looked up from reference TRBV7-2 and TRBJ1-1): GAGVSQSPSNKVTEKGKDVELRCDPISGHTALYWYRQSLGQGLEFLIYFQGNSAPDKSGLPSDRFSAERTGGSVSTLTIQRTQQEDSAVYLCASSENLGTGSRAFFGQGTRLTVV.

Regarding this clone: Other DNA sequences in the same sample also yield this CDR3. This chain uses TRBV5-8 with TRBJ2-5; D gene unclear. V gave up 0 bases and J gave up 1 base, with 4 bases separating them. The CDR3 totals 13 residues. In germline, CDR1 is SGHTS, CDR2 YDEGEE. CDR3 nucleotides: TGTGCCAGCAGCTTGGGGCGCCAAGAGACCCAGTACTTC. It specifies CASSLGRQETQYF.

J is TRBJ1-4 and V is TRBV6-1, with 10 bases identical to TRBD1. This CDR3 has 16 amino acids. The trim removed 2 bases at V and 11 bases at J, leaving 11 bases unmatched. Germline V gene data show CDR1 as MNHNS and CDR2 as SASEGT. This CDR3 reads CASSESPGTGVAKLFF. DNA of the CDR3: TGTGCCAGCAGTGAAAGTCCGGGGACAGGGGTGGCCAAACTGTTTTTT.

The chain carries TRBV12-2 and TRBJ1-5. TRBV12-2 is termed a pseudogene. This CDR3 spans 16 amino acids. Here the CDR3 reads CASRLEGGRGGQPQHF. In DNA, the CDR3 is TGTGCAAGTCGCTTAGAGGGGGGCAGGGGGGGGCAGCCCCAGCATTTT.

The chain carries TRBV4-1 and TRBJ2-1; TRBD2 aligns across 10 bases. CDR3 length equals 14 residues. V shed 6 bases, J shed 4 bases, and the junction held 3 bases outside the gene matches. Germline CDR1 reads MGHRA; CDR2 reads YSYEKL. The CDR3 DNA follows: TGCGCCAGCAGATTGGGACTAGCGTACAATGAGCAGTTCTTC. This gives the protein CASRLGLAYNEQFF.

This clone was recorded once. The rearrangement joins TRBV3-1 (or the pseudogene TRBV3-2) to TRBJ1-5; D not certain. There are 13 residues in the CDR3. V was cut by 4 bases and J by 3 bases, with 7 bases left in between. The germline V gene has CDR1 LGHDT and CDR2 YNNKEL (reference sequence). CDR3 sequence reads: CASSRSDNQPQHF. CDR3 in DNA: TGTGCCAGCAGCCGATCCGACAATCAGCCCCAGCATTTT.